Below are 3 T cell receptor beta chains sequenced from a single sample in a study of identical twins. Each CDR3 protein gets one entry after TCRdb re-called the 5' RACE reads with MiXCR. The repertoire consists of 400,000 to 550,000 distinct CDR3 sequences, with roughly 26% occurring once and the leading ten covering over 2.5%. This same sample was also taken into another study, of T cells expressing NK-cell markers.

Sequencing used CD4+ T cells sorted from blood. Every receptor here comes from a woman aged 18-29 years in good health.

This clonotype turned up a few times. The chain has TRBV29-1 and TRBJ2-5; 8 nucleotides align to TRBD2. V shed 6 bases, J shed 4 bases, and the junction held 7 bases outside the gene matches. Germline assignment: CDR1 SQVTM and CDR2 ANQGSEA. This CDR3 has 13 residues. CDR3 DNA: TGCAGCGTGCGAAGTAGCGGGGCAGAGACCCAGTACTTC. Its protein is CSVRSSGAETQYF.

The chain is built from TRBV7-6 and TRBJ1-6; 10 positions agree with TRBD1. The CDR3 runs 15 residues. The ends lost 2 bases at V and 8 bases at J; junction bases unmatched: 3. CDR1 is SGHVS and CDR2 is FNYEAQ in the germline V gene. The CDR3 protein is CASSLSGTGDSPLHF. Here the CDR3 DNA reads TGTGCCAGCAGCTTATCCGGGACAGGGGATTCACCCCTCCACTTT.

Only a few counts were recorded for this clonotype. The rearrangement links TRBV5-1 to TRBJ2-1, with 12 bases fitting TRBD2. The germline V gene encodes CDR1 SGHRS and CDR2 YFSETQ. CDR3 length: 15 amino acids. V lost 4 bases, J lost 6 bases, and 5 bases stayed unmatched. For the CDR3, the DNA is TGCGCCAGCAGCAAGACTAGCGGGAGTTTCAATGAGCAGTTCTTC. It is translated as CASSKTSGSFNEQFF.